This T cell receptor beta chain comes out of a study of control samples from healthy donors and cancer patients. The data were produced by immunoSEQ multiplex PCR, yet TCRdb's version contains in-frame clones alone and is incomplete. The sample records around 170,000 clones, 88% being singletons. The sample was blood. The receptor comes from a woman aged 25 to 39 in good health.

CDR3 residues: CASSFFGVQNTEAFF. CDR3 DNA sequence: TGTGCCAGTAGTTTTTTTGGGGTTCAGAACACTGAAGCTTTCTTT. V is TRBV19 and J is TRBJ1-1; D remains unclear. The CDR3 is made up of 15 amino acids. The V gene lost 5 bases and the J gene lost 1 base, with 14 bases spanning the gap. Per germline, CDR1 LNHDA and CDR2 SQIVND (reference sequence).